This section outlines one TCR beta chain sequence together with its context. The data were taken from a study of patients and donors after allogeneic stem cell transplantation. The length of the CDR3 is 16 residues. CDR1 is MNHEY, CDR2 SMNVEV, per germline (reference sequence). The V end was cut by 1 base, the J end by 0 bases, with 10 bases between. Using its own MiXCR run on the RT-PCR reads, TCRdb lists one record per CDR3 protein. The sample has roughly 960,000 distinct CDR3 sequences, about 20% seen once. Material: blood, either unsorted or a sorted T cell fraction (not recorded which). The source of this sequence is a human donor who was either an allogeneic HSCT recipient or a stem cell or donor lymphocyte infusion donor (not recorded which). It is not recorded whose cells these are; they may come from a transplant donor. The chain joins TRBV27 to TRBJ2-1, with a possible D match to TRBD2 (5 bases). The chain's CDR3 is CASSLYSGISYNEQFF. CDR3 sequence (DNA): TGTGCCAGCAGTTTATATTCCGGGATCTCCTACAATGAGCAGTTCTTC.